This T cell receptor (beta chain) emerged from a study of CD8 T cells in ankylosing spondylitis. Comment on this clonotype: No antigen is known for it.

The TCR beta libraries were generated through quantitative 5'-RACE incorporating molecular barcodes. One entry per CDR3 protein, called by TCRdb with MiXCR from the 5' RACE reads. The sample lists 100,000 to 150,000 distinct CDR3 sequences, more than 9.5% occurring once. CDR1 and CDR2 from the germline V gene are KGHSH and LQKENI. CDR3 size: 15 residues. The V gene end was trimmed by 3 bases and the J gene end by 7 bases; junction bases not matched to a gene: 8. The study, taken as a whole, reports: Reported data indicate significant enrichment of disease-linked clones within matched ankylosing spondylitis synovial fluid.

Sequenced: blood, either unsorted or a sorted T cell fraction (not recorded which). The receptor's source is a female donor with ankylosing spondylitis or in good health (not recorded which). The genes are TRBV18 and TRBJ2-2, with 7 bases fitting TRBD1. CDR3 sequence: CASSPRQGSDGELFF. The DNA of the CDR3 is TGTGCCAGCTCACCCCGACAGGGTTCAGACGGGGAGCTGTTTTTT.